This T cell receptor (beta chain) was observed in a study of blood T cell repertoires in COVID-19. Study-level information: Italy, Spain and the United States were the sources of the convalescent and acute COVID-19 samples.

Germline lookup yields CDR1 SNHLY and CDR2 FYNNEI. This CDR3 is built from 12 residues. The germline V and J ends were trimmed by 7 bases and 4 bases, with 11 bases remaining between them. Using immunoSEQ multiplex PCR, the repertoire was profiled, and TCRdb retains in-frame clones only, with some absent. This sample yields 95,000 to 150,000 clones, of which 60% to 80% are seen a single time; approximately 5.7% belongs to the top ten. This clone was seen a few times. The V gene is TRBV2, the J gene TRBJ2-7; D gene unclear. This TCR came from a man aged 55 to 69 with acute or convalescent COVID-19. The sample consisted of peripheral blood. DNA of the CDR3: TGTGCCAGCACCCGGGTCCGATACGAGCAGTACTTC. Its protein is CASTRVRYEQYF.